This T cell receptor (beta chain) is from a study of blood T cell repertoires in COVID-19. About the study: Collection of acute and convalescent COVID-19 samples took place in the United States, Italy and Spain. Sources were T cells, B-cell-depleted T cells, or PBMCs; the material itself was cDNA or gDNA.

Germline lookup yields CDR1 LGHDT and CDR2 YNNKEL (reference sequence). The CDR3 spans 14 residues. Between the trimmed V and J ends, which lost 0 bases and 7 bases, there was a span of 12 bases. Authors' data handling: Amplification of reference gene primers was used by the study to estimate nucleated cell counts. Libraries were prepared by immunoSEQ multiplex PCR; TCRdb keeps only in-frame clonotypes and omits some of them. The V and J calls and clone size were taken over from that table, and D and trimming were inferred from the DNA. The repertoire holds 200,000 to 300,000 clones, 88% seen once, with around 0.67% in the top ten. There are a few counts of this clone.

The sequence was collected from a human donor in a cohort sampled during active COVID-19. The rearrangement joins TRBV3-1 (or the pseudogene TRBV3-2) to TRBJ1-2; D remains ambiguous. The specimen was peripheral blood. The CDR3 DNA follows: TGTGCCAGCAGCCAAGATCTAGGTCTCGGTGGCTACACCTTC. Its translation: CASSQDLGLGGYTF.